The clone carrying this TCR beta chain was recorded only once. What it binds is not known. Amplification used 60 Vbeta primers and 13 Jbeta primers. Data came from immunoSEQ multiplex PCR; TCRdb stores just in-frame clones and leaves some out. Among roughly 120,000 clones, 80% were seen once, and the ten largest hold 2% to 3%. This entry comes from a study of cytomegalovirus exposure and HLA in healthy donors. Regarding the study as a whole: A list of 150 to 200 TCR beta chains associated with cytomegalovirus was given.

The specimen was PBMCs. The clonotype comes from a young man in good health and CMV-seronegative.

CDR3 sequence (DNA): TGTGCCAGCAGCCGGACAGAGGATAGCACAGATACGCAGTATTTT. It codes for CASSRTEDSTDTQYF. The J gene is TRBJ2-3, the V gene TRBV7-9; possible D gene TRBD1, 6 bases. This CDR3 region has 15 residues. V was pared by 5 bases and J by 0 bases, with 12 bases between. Germline CDR1 reads SEHNR; CDR2 reads FQNEAQ (reference sequence).